The 3 T cell receptor beta chains presented below share a single source sample, sequenced in a study of post-analysis software for immune sequencing data. Study-wide points: Patients carried a handful of TRBV segments more frequently than controls did, and TRBV5-6, TRBV5-1 and TRBV20-1 were among them.

The library was made from cDNA and included unique molecular identifiers. Via MiXCR, TCRdb re-called the PCR reads, giving one row per CDR3 protein. The sample has hundreds of thousands of distinct CDR3 sequences, roughly 46% seen once. Antigens of these TCRs are unknown. Sequencing was done on a sample of blood. These receptors were taken from a girl between 5 and 17 years old with multiple sclerosis.

This clonotype has a handful of counts. This chain connects TRBV4-1 to TRBJ2-7; 8 positions agree with TRBD1. The V segment lost 2 bases and the J segment 7 bases; nucleotides outside the gene matches: 16. The CDR3 extends over 17 amino acids. Germline V gives CDR1 MGHRA, CDR2 YSYEKL. The DNA for the CDR3 is TGCGCCAGCAGCCAAAACCTAGCAGGGGGCGCGGCTGGGGAGCAGTACTTC. This translates into CASSQNLAGGAAGEQYF.

This chain uses TRBV27 with TRBJ2-6, with 7 bases that match TRBD2. Trimming at V came to 1 base and at J to 0 bases, leaving 12 bases not matched to a gene. Germline V gene sequence: CDR1 MNHEY, CDR2 SMNVEV (reference sequence). The CDR3 runs 20 residues. CDR3 nucleotide sequence: TGTGCCAGCAGTTTATGGGGTCTCACTAGCGCCAGCTCTGGGGCCAACGTCCTGACTTTC. Translated, it gives CASSLWGLTSASSGANVLTF.

J is TRBJ2-4 and V is TRBV24-1, with 7 bases that match TRBD1. The CDR3 is made up of 14 amino acids. Per germline, CDR1 KGHDR and CDR2 SFDVKD. V was clipped by 3 bases and J by 8 bases; unmatched bases: 6. CDR3 bases: TGTGCCACCAGTGATGACAGGGTTGGGGACATTCAGTACTTC. Translating gives CATSDDRVGDIQYF.